Following are 12 T cell receptor beta chains from one sample sequenced in a study of T-cell memory formation after mild COVID-19. TCRdb itself ran the 5' RACE reads through MiXCR, one entry per CDR3 protein. The table shows roughly 350,000 distinct CDR3 sequences, with roughly an eighth occurring only once. The material sequenced was PBMCs or a T cell subset sorted from them (not recorded which). The source of these receptors is a man in his late teens or twenties who had mild COVID-19 (a few samples of this study predate the infection). Cell type and time point are not known.

This clonotype occurred a few times. The chain is built from TRBV29-1 and TRBJ2-3; 7 bases fit TRBD2. Germline V lookup: CDR1 SQVTM, CDR2 ANQGSEA. The trim removed 8 bases at V and 2 bases at J, leaving 7 bases unmatched. The length of the CDR3 is 13 residues. The CDR3: CSPRLAATDTQYF. CDR3 nucleotide sequence: TGCAGCCCCCGGCTAGCGGCCACAGATACGCAGTATTTT.

The table lists this clonotype with a few counts. The J gene is TRBJ1-5, the V gene TRBV4-2; no definite D call. The germline V gene encodes CDR1 LGHNA and CDR2 YNFKEQ. The CDR3 is 18 amino acids. The V end was cut by 0 bases, the J end by 0 bases, with 15 bases between. As DNA, the CDR3 is TGTGCCAGCAGCCAAGAGGTGGATGGGGTAGATAGCAATCAGCCCCAGCATTTT. This codes for CASSQEVDGVDSNQPQHF.

This clonotype was seen more than once but under ten times. The chain uses TRBV7-9 and TRBJ2-5; D call uncertain. There are 16 residues in the CDR3. Germline V gene sequence: CDR1 SEHNR, CDR2 FQNEAQ (reference sequence). Between the trimmed V and J ends, which lost 3 bases and 5 bases, there was a span of 19 bases. CDR3 residues: CASSFLVTRGSETQYF. In nucleotides, the CDR3 is TGTGCCAGCAGCTTTTTGGTCACCCGAGGATCGGAGACCCAGTACTTC.

This clonotype was recorded at least ten times. The V gene is TRBV7-9, the J gene TRBJ2-5, with 10 bases lining up with TRBD2. The CDR3 totals 13 residues. The V and J ends lost 3 bases and 10 bases, in that order; junction bases with no gene match: 5. Germline V gene sequence: CDR1 SEHNR, CDR2 FQNEAQ (reference sequence). The CDR3 spells CASSFQAGGDQYF. CDR3 coding DNA: TGTGCCAGCAGCTTCCAAGCGGGGGGGGACCAGTACTTC.

This clonotype was found a few times. This sequence joins TRBV7-2 and TRBJ1-2; D not resolved. V lost 1 base to trimming and J lost 4 bases, with 10 bases between them. The CDR3 is 14 amino acids. Germline loops: CDR1 SGHTA, CDR2 FQGNSA. The chain's CDR3 is CASSLEGRFYGYTF. The CDR3, as DNA: TGTGCCAGCAGCTTAGAAGGCAGGTTCTATGGCTACACCTTC.

This clonotype was seen at least ten times. The J gene is TRBJ2-5, the V gene TRBV28; 10 bases agree with TRBD2. CDR3 size: 15 residues. The V gene's germline CDR1 is MDHEN and CDR2 SYDVKM. V trimming: 5 bases; J trimming: 4 bases; junction bases outside the gene matches: 7. DNA of the CDR3: TGTGCCAGCAGTCCGCCACTAGCGGGGCGAGAGACCCAGTACTTC. The encoded protein is CASSPPLAGRETQYF.

The chain combines TRBV10-3 with TRBJ2-2, with D unresolved. V lost 10 bases, J lost 0 bases, and 6 bases lay in between. The CDR3 is made up of 12 amino acids. CDR1 and CDR2 (germline): ENHRY, SYGVKD. The CDR3 nucleotides read TGTGCCACCGCTCCGAACACCGGGGAGCTGTTTTTT. This codes for CATAPNTGELFF.

The chain joins TRBV5-1 to TRBJ2-2; perhaps TRBD1 as D (5 bases). The CDR3 has 14 amino acids. V lost 4 bases and J lost 5, with 12 bases in between. CDR1 and CDR2 (germline): SGHRS, YFSETQ. The CDR3 is CASSAFPGTGELFF. The CDR3 DNA follows: TGCGCCAGCAGCGCCTTCCCAGGGACCGGGGAGCTGTTTTTT.

This clonotype was found many times. V and J are TRBV27 and TRBJ2-7; perhaps TRBD1 as D (6 bases). The CDR3 totals 15 residues. In germline, CDR1 is MNHEY, CDR2 SMNVEV (reference sequence). Trimming stripped 6 bases from V and 3 bases from J, with 18 bases between. In DNA form, the CDR3 reads TGTGCCAGCAGCCCACGAAGCGACAGGCTCTACGAGCAGTACGTC. It is translated as CASSPRSDRLYEQYV.

This clonotype occurred many times. This chain links TRBV3-1 with TRBJ2-5, with 8 positions matching TRBD2. Germline lookup yields CDR1 LGHDT and CDR2 YNNKEL (reference sequence). The junction had 12 bases not matched to a gene; V was cut back by 4 bases and J by 5 bases. There are 16 residues in the CDR3. The CDR3 sequence is CASSLFGRGAGETQYF. The CDR3, as DNA: TGTGCCAGCAGCCTGTTTGGGCGGGGGGCCGGGGAGACCCAGTACTTC.

In its sample, this clonotype was seen many times. The V call is TRBV20-1, the J call TRBJ2-7, with 8 positions matching TRBD1. From germline, CDR1 is DFQATT and CDR2 SNEGSKA (reference sequence). V dropped 3 bases and J dropped 2; count of bases not matched to a gene: 6. The CDR3 sequence is 14 residues long. As DNA, the CDR3 is TGCAGTGCTAGTGTGGGACAGGAAACCTACGAGCAGTACTTC. It translates to CSASVGQETYEQYF.

This clonotype occurred a few times. The limits of the CDR3 on the DNA are not certain, so only TCRdb's listed CDR3 is given. The CDR3 region is CASSDGQGAREKLFFF. The chain combines TRBV27 with TRBJ1-4; the tabulated D call, TRBD1, remains unverified against the DNA. The germline gives CDR1 MNHEY, CDR2 SMNVEV (reference sequence). The CDR3 spans 16 residues, counting both ends.